This T cell receptor (beta chain) comes out of a study of blood T cell repertoires in COVID-19. Study details: Sites in the United States, Italy and Spain provided acute and convalescent COVID-19 samples. Sources were T cells, B-cell-depleted T cells, or PBMCs; the material itself was cDNA or gDNA.

Cohorts were assigned according to the clinical history that participants reported. Germline CDR1 and CDR2: MNHEY and SMNVEV (reference sequence). V shed 8 bases and J shed 2 bases, with 10 bases lying between them. This CDR3 has 13 residues. Here immunoSEQ multiplex PCR was the method, and the copy in TCRdb shows in-frame clones only, minus some. The data hold 400,000 to 450,000 clones, with around 89% observed a single time. The clonotype originates from a young man who had recovered from COVID-19. The specimen sequenced was PBMCs or T cells enriched from blood (not recorded which). The chain joins TRBV27 to TRBJ2-1; tentatively, D is TRBD2 (6 bases). The CDR3 reads CASGGIAYNEQFF. CDR3 DNA sequence: TGTGCCAGCGGCGGGATCGCCTACAATGAGCAGTTCTTC.